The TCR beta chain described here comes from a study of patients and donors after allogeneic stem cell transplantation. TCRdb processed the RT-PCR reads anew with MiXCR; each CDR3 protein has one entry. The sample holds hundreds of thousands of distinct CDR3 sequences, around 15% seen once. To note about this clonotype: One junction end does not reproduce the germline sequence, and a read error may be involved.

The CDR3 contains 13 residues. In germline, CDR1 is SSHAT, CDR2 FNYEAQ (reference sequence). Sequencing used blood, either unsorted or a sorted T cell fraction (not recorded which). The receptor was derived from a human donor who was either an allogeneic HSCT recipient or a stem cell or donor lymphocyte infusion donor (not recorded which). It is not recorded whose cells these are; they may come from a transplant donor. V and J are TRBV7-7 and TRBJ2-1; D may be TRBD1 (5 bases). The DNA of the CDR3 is TGTGCTAGCAGCTCGACAGCTTACAATGAGCAGTTCTTC. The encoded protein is CASSSTAYNEQFF. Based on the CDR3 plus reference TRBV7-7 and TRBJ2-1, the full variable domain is GAGVSQSPRYKVTKRGQDVTLRCDPISSHATLYWYQQALGQGPEFLTYFNYEAQPDKSGLPSDRFSAERPEGSISTLTIQRTEQRDSAMYRCASSSTAYNEQFFGPGTRLTVL.